The rows below give T cell receptor beta chains drawn from one sample of a study of T cell responses to AZD1222 COVID-19 vaccine. The protocol was immunoSEQ multiplex PCR, while the TCRdb copy is restricted to in-frame clones and leaves out a portion. The sample shows some 150,000 clones, about 90% of them seen only once. Sequences were derived from peripheral blood, sampled on day 0 of AZD1222 vaccination. These receptor sequences come from an adult in good health. The CDR3 runs from the conserved cysteine through the conserved F or W. D genes are given only for firm matches. Size is omitted from some rows. Given values are once, few, many or a class for expanded clones.

size: -
D: -
J: TRBJ2-6
V: TRBV6-1
DNA: TGTGCCAGCAGTGAAGTATTAGGTTCTGGGGCCAACGTCCTGACTTTC
CDR3: CASSEVLGSGANVLTF

size: -
D: -
J: TRBJ1-6
V: TRBV27
DNA: TGTGCCAGCAGTCGATCACCGGGGCTTAATTCACCCCTCCACTTT
CDR3: CASSRSPGLNSPLHF

size: -
D: -
J: TRBJ1-1
V: TRBV7-2
DNA: TGTGCCAGCAGCCCGACCCCGGACACTGAAGCTTTCTTT
CDR3: CASSPTPDTEAFF

size: many
D: TRBD1
J: TRBJ2-2
V: TRBV2
DNA: TGTGCCAGCAGTCAGACAGGGCAGAACACCGGGGAGCTGTTTTTT
CDR3: CASSQTGQNTGELFF

size: -
D: -
J: TRBJ2-6
V: TRBV5-6
DNA: TGTGCCAGCAGCGTAGGTTACAGGGCTGGGGCCAACGTCCTGACTTTC
CDR3: CASSVGYRAGANVLTF

size: -
D: TRBD2
J: TRBJ2-2
V: TRBV7-2
DNA: TGTGCCAGCAGAGGGTTGGCGGGGGGAACGAACACCGGGGAGCTGTTTTTT
CDR3: CASRGLAGGTNTGELFF

size: -
D: -
J: TRBJ2-7
V: TRBV3-1/TRBV3-2
DNA: TGTGCCAGCAGCCCTGAAAGACGGATAGGACGGAGAACTGGCTCCTACGAGCAGTACTTC
CDR3: CASSPERRIGRRTGSYEQYF

size: -
D: -
J: TRBJ1-1
V: TRBV6-2/TRBV6-3
DNA: TGTGCCAGCAGTCGCCCGGGGGGAAACACTGAAGCTTTCTTT
CDR3: CASSRPGGNTEAFF

size: -
D: -
J: TRBJ2-7
V: TRBV4-1
DNA: TGCGCCAGCAGCCAAGCCCCAAACGACGAGCAGTACTTC
CDR3: CASSQAPNDEQYF

size: -
D: -
J: TRBJ2-1
V: TRBV11-2
DNA: TGTGCCAGCAGCCGCACAGGGAGGTGGGGGAATGAGCAGTTCTTC
CDR3: CASSRTGRWGNEQFF

size: -
D: -
J: TRBJ2-7
V: TRBV25-1
DNA: TGTGCCAGCAGTGAAGGGGGCGAGCAGTACTTC
CDR3: CASSEGGEQYF

size: -
D: -
J: TRBJ2-7
V: TRBV9
DNA: TGTGCCAGCAGCGGCCCAGGGGGGACGGGCTACGAGCAGTACTTC
CDR3: CASSGPGGTGYEQYF

size: once
D: TRBD2
J: TRBJ2-3
V: TRBV5-1
DNA: TGCGCCAGCAGCACGCAGCTAGCGGGAGACGGAACTAGCACAGATACGCAGTATTTT
CDR3: CASSTQLAGDGTSTDTQYF

size: -
D: -
J: TRBJ2-1
V: TRBV7-9
DNA: TGTGCCAGCAGCTCCCCAGGGGCCTACAATGAGCAGTTCTTC
CDR3: CASSSPGAYNEQFF

size: -
D: -
J: TRBJ1-3
V: TRBV7-2
DNA: TGTGCCAGCAGTCCCGGGACGACAGGAAACACCATATATTTT
CDR3: CASSPGTTGNTIYF

size: few
D: -
J: TRBJ2-7
V: TRBV7-3
DNA: TGTGCCAGCAGCTTAATCTTAGGGTACGAGCAGTACTTC
CDR3: CASSLILGYEQYF

size: -
D: -
J: TRBJ1-1
V: TRBV7-8
DNA: TGTGCCAGCAGCTTATTCTCCAGAAACACTGAAGCTTTCTTT
CDR3: CASSLFSRNTEAFF

size: -
D: -
J: TRBJ2-1
V: TRBV15
DNA: TGTGCCACCAGCAGGGTGAGGAATGAGCAGTTCTTC
CDR3: CATSRVRNEQFF

size: -
D: -
J: TRBJ2-3
V: TRBV7-9
DNA: TGTGCCAGCAGCCTCCCGGGACCAGCCAGCGATACGCAGTATTTT
CDR3: CASSLPGPASDTQYF

size: few
D: TRBD1
J: TRBJ1-2
V: TRBV28
DNA: TGTGCCAGCACCCCGACAGGGGCTAACTATGGCTACACCTTC
CDR3: CASTPTGANYGYTF

size: -
D: -
J: TRBJ1-1
V: TRBV10-3
DNA: TGTGCCATCAGTGATACCGAAACAGACTTATTGAACACTGAAGCTTTCTTT
CDR3: CAISDTETDLLNTEAFF

size: -
D: -
J: TRBJ1-4
V: TRBV15
DNA: TGTGCCACCAGCAGAGTCGGTGCAACTAATGAAAAACTGTTTTTT
CDR3: CATSRVGATNEKLFF

size: -
D: TRBD1
J: TRBJ2-1
V: TRBV7-3
DNA: TGTGCCAGCAGCTCGCCAGGGGGAGCCCAGTTCTTC
CDR3: CASSSPGGAQFF

size: -
D: TRBD1
J: TRBJ1-5
V: TRBV28
DNA: TGTGCCAGCAGACCTTGGACAGGGGTACAGCCCCAGCATTTT
CDR3: CASRPWTGVQPQHF